These 27 T cell receptor beta chains were all obtained from the same sample, sequenced in a study of cytomegalovirus exposure and HLA in healthy donors. The PCR employed 60 Vbeta primers together with 13 Jbeta primers. The data were produced by immunoSEQ multiplex PCR, yet TCRdb's version contains in-frame clones alone and is incomplete. The data show about 110,000 clones, with about 80% seen just once and about 3.2% held by the top ten. The sample comprised PBMCs. Receptors originate from a woman aged 55-70 years in good health and CMV-seropositive.

This chain joins TRBV2 and TRBJ1-3; D ambiguous. Trimming cost V 7 bases and J 7 bases, with 11 bases left between them. Germline lookup yields CDR1 SNHLY and CDR2 FYNNEI. CDR3 size: 12 residues. The CDR3 bases are TGTGCCAGCAACTCCCTACCGAACACCATATATTTT. This gives the protein CASNSLPNTIYF. Full variable domain (rest looked up from reference TRBV2 and TRBJ1-3): EPEVTQTPSHQVTQMGQEVILRCVPISNHLYFYWYRQILGQKVEFLVSFYNNEISEKSEIFDDQFSVERPDGSNFTLKIRSTKLEDSAMYFCASNSLPNTIYFGEGSWLTVV.

This chain joins TRBV15 and TRBJ1-1, with D tentatively TRBD1 (5 bases). Trimming cost V 4 bases and J 6 bases, with 12 bases left between them. The CDR3 runs 13 residues. Per germline, CDR1 LNHNV and CDR2 YYDKDF (reference sequence). DNA for the CDR3: TGTGCCACCAGCATGGGACTGTCGGCTGAAGCTTTCTTT. It codes for CATSMGLSAEAFF.

The V and J genes are TRBV18 and TRBJ1-4; 7 positions match TRBD1. The CDR3 consists of 16 residues. Germline CDR1 is KGHSH and CDR2 is LQKENI. Trimming removed 3 bases from V and 5 bases from J; junction bases left unmatched: 9. In nucleotides, the CDR3 is TGTGCCAGCTCACCCCAACCGGGACAGTTAAATGAAAAACTGTTTTTT. This gives the protein CASSPQPGQLNEKLFF. The variable domain in full, with the rest retrieved from reference TRBV18 and TRBJ1-4, is NAGVMQNPRHLVRRRGQEARLRCSPMKGHSHVYWYRQLPEEGLKFMVYLQKENIIDESGMPKERFSAEFPKEGPSILRIQQVVRGDSAAYFCASSPQPGQLNEKLFFGSGTQLSVL.

The rearrangement links TRBV27 to TRBJ2-3; TRBD1 agrees at 8 bases. Germline values: CDR1 MNHEY, CDR2 SMNVEV (reference sequence). CDR3 length: 16 residues. Trimming at V came to 6 bases and at J to 6 bases, leaving 14 bases not matched to a gene. In DNA, the CDR3 is TGTGCCAGCAGCCGCCTAGGGGACAGGAGTAAGGATACGCAGTATTTT. Protein product: CASSRLGDRSKDTQYF.

For this clone: The sample carries other DNA sequences with the same CDR3. The V and J genes are TRBV6-1 and TRBJ1-3, with unresolved D. V shed 5 bases and J shed 2 bases, with 10 bases lying between them. The CDR3 is made up of 14 amino acids. CDR1 MNHNS and CDR2 SASEGT come from the germline V gene. The CDR3 nucleotides are TGTGCCAGCAGTCGGAGCGGGCCTGGAAACACCATATATTTT. Translation: CASSRSGPGNTIYF.

The chain links TRBV14 to TRBJ2-3; D is possibly TRBD1 (5 bases). The length of the CDR3 is 18 residues. CDR1 is SGHDN and CDR2 is FVKESK in the germline V gene. V lost 0 bases and J 0 bases, leaving 16 bases between the germline ends. The CDR3 DNA reads TGTGCCAGCAGCCAAGATCCCAGGGCTTTTGCTAGCACAGATACGCAGTATTTT. It specifies CASSQDPRAFASTDTQYF.

For the CDR3, the DNA is TGTGCCGCCCCGCGTAGCGCGTCCCTAATAGGCGATACGCAGTATTTT. Protein sequence: CAAPRSASLIGDTQYF. The chain joins TRBV6-7 to TRBJ2-3; D might be TRBD2 (5 bases). TRBV6-7 is filed as an ORF, its function uncertain. V dropped 11 bases and J dropped 6 bases, with 27 bases sitting between them. The CDR3 contains 16 residues.

The V and J genes are TRBV6-1 and TRBJ2-5; TRBD1 agrees at 8 bases. The CDR3 totals 14 residues. Germline trimming cut 5 bases from V and 0 bases from J; bases unmatched to any gene: 2. The germline V gene encodes CDR1 MNHNS and CDR2 SASEGT. CDR3 in amino acids: CASSLDRDQETQYF. The CDR3 DNA reads as TGTGCCAGCAGTTTGGACAGGGACCAAGAGACCCAGTACTTC.

The genes are TRBV18 and TRBJ2-7; possible D gene TRBD1, 6 bases. There are 14 residues in the CDR3. Trimming pared 1 base from V and 3 bases from J, leaving 10 bases between. Germline V CDR1 and CDR2: KGHSH, LQKENI. The CDR3 DNA reads TGTGCCAGCTCACCACGGGGGCGTCGCTACGAGCAGTACTTC. The encoded protein is CASSPRGRRYEQYF.

V and J are TRBV30 and TRBJ2-7, with D tentatively TRBD1 (5 bases). This CDR3 contains 14 residues. Germline CDR1 is GTSNPN and CDR2 is SVGIG (reference sequence). V was shortened by 3 bases and J by 0 bases, with 12 bases between the two germline ends. The CDR3 is CAWSAVRDSYEQYF. The CDR3 DNA sequence: TGTGCCTGGAGCGCGGTCAGGGACTCCTACGAGCAGTACTTC.

This clone was seen just once. The CDR3 is CASHKNWGGRAINEQFF. The CDR3 DNA sequence: TGTGCCAGCCATAAAAATTGGGGCGGGAGGGCCATCAATGAGCAGTTCTTC. J is TRBJ2-1 and V is TRBV2, with 9 bases matching TRBD2. This CDR3 contains 17 residues. The ends lost 8 bases at V and 6 bases at J; junction bases unmatched: 17. Germline CDR1 is SNHLY and CDR2 is FYNNEI.

The chain carries TRBV2 and TRBJ2-7, with TRBD2 matching over 9 bases. Losses at the gene ends were 5 bases for V and 1 base for J; bases not matched to a gene: 6. The CDR3 has 15 residues. Per germline, CDR1 SNHLY and CDR2 FYNNEI. The CDR3 region is CASSRWREGSYEQYF. The CDR3 nucleotides read TGTGCCAGCAGTAGATGGCGGGAGGGGTCCTACGAGCAGTACTTC.

This clone has just one count. V and J are TRBV5-1 and TRBJ1-1; D uncertain. Trimming cost V 1 base and J 0 bases, with 7 bases left between them. CDR3 size: 14 residues. Per germline, CDR1 SGHRS and CDR2 YFSETQ. The CDR3 sequence is CASSLRLLNTEAFF. DNA for the CDR3: TGCGCCAGCAGCTTGAGACTGTTGAACACTGAAGCTTTCTTT.

The CDR3 sequence: CASSLSPAGGDNEQFF. The CDR3 nucleotides read TGCGCCAGCAGCTTGAGCCCGGCGGGGGGGGACAATGAGCAGTTCTTC. The chain couples TRBV5-1 to TRBJ2-1; TRBD2 agrees at 9 bases. V was clipped by 1 base and J by 5 bases; unmatched bases: 7. This CDR3 region has 16 residues. The germline V gene has CDR1 SGHRS and CDR2 YFSETQ.

In DNA, the CDR3 is TGTGCCAGCAGTTCAGGTTGGACAGGGAAGAGTGAAGCTTTCTTT. It translates to CASSSGWTGKSEAFF. The rearrangement joins TRBV28 to TRBJ1-1; TRBD1 agrees at 8 bases. The CDR3 covers 15 residues. V shed 4 bases and J 7 bases; nucleotides not matched to a gene: 11. Germline V gene lookup returns CDR1 MDHEN and CDR2 SYDVKM.

The chain couples TRBV27 to TRBJ2-7; 11 positions agree with TRBD2. The CDR3 is 15 amino acids. Germline assignment: CDR1 MNHEY and CDR2 SMNVEV (reference sequence). The V gene end was trimmed by 6 bases and the J gene end by 1 base; junction bases not matched to a gene: 5. CDR3: CASSPRLAGSYEQYF. CDR3 DNA: TGTGCCAGCAGCCCAAGACTAGCGGGGTCCTACGAGCAGTACTTC.

The V call is TRBV7-9, the J call TRBJ2-1; TRBD1 agrees at 7 bases. This CDR3 has 14 amino acids. CDR1 and CDR2 (germline): SEHNR, FQNEAQ (reference sequence). V was pared by 5 bases and J by 4 bases, with 5 bases of the junction left unmatched. CDR3 coding DNA: TGTGCCAGCAGCGGCCGGGACAGATACAATGAGCAGTTCTTC. It specifies CASSGRDRYNEQFF.

This clone occurred a few times. This chain uses TRBV29-1 with TRBJ2-3; D gene ambiguous. CDR1 SQVTM and CDR2 ANQGSEA come from the germline V gene. Between the trimmed V and J ends, which lost 1 base and 4 bases, there was a span of 6 bases. The CDR3 has 12 amino acids. Here the CDR3 DNA reads TGCAGCGTTGAAGTGCGAGCAGATACGCAGTATTTT. Its translation is CSVEVRADTQYF.

This rearrangement joins TRBV5-4 to TRBJ2-7; TRBD1 matches at 9 bases. CDR3 length: 15 amino acids. V lost 4 bases and J lost 6; bases outside the gene matches: 11. CDR1 and CDR2 from the germline V gene are SGHNT and YYREEE (reference sequence). The CDR3: CASSQKGQGVGEQYF. The CDR3 DNA is TGTGCCAGCAGCCAAAAGGGACAGGGAGTAGGCGAGCAGTACTTC.

Concerning this clone itself: The same CDR3 arises from other DNA sequences in this sample as well. The chain has TRBV9 and TRBJ1-2, with 9 bases fitting TRBD1. V shed 1 base and J 5 bases; nucleotides not matched to a gene: 6. The CDR3 sequence is 15 residues long. Germline values: CDR1 SGDLS, CDR2 YYNGEE. CDR3: CASSVLGQGGYGYTF. CDR3 bases: TGTGCCAGCAGCGTATTGGGACAGGGCGGTTATGGCTACACCTTC.

This clone was counted a single time. The genes are TRBV25-1 and TRBJ2-5, with TRBD1 matching over 7 bases. V was clipped by 5 bases and J by 2 bases; unmatched bases: 2. The CDR3 consists of 13 residues. Germline assignment: CDR1 MGHDK and CDR2 SYGVNS. The CDR3 bases are TGTGCCAGCAGTCCGGGACAGCAAGAGACCCAGTACTTC. Protein: CASSPGQQETQYF.

The chain combines TRBV27 with TRBJ1-5, with 11 bases fitting TRBD1. CDR1 MNHEY and CDR2 SMNVEV come from the germline V gene (reference sequence). The CDR3 has 14 residues. Unmatched junction bases numbered 1, after V lost 4 bases and J lost 5 bases. The CDR3: CASSWTGGYQPQHF. CDR3 nucleotide sequence: TGTGCCAGCAGTTGGACAGGGGGCTATCAGCCCCAGCATTTT.

This clone was detected a few times. The rearrangement uses TRBV7-2 and TRBJ2-1; 9 bases are a match to TRBD2. Losses at the gene ends were 3 bases for V and 9 bases for J; bases not matched to a gene: 9. The CDR3 contains 15 residues. The germline CDR1 and CDR2 sequences are SGHTA and FQGNSA. The CDR3 DNA reads as TGTGCCAGCAGCTTCGCCGCGGGAGGGACCCGTGAGCAGTTCTTC. Protein sequence: CASSFAAGGTREQFF.

This sequence joins TRBV7-2 and TRBJ2-7, with 11 bases lining up with TRBD2. The germline gives CDR1 SGHTA, CDR2 FQGNSA. The CDR3 has 18 residues. V gave up 5 bases and J gave up 2 bases; unmatched junction bases: 14. The CDR3 reads CASSPSATSGVLAYEQYF. CDR3 DNA sequence: TGTGCCAGCAGCCCCTCGGCGACTAGCGGGGTTCTTGCCTACGAGCAGTACTTC.

This CDR3 reads CASSLEWGSSYEQYF. CDR3 sequence (DNA): TGTGCCAGCAGCTTGGAGTGGGGCAGCTCCTACGAGCAGTACTTC. The rearrangement uses TRBV5-4 and TRBJ2-5; a weak D match, TRBD1 (5 bases). The last part of the DNA fits TRBJ2-7 better; the J call may be wrong. The germline V gene has CDR1 SGHNT and CDR2 YYREEE (reference sequence). This CDR3 has 15 residues.

V usage is TRBV4-2 and J usage is TRBJ2-7; 8 positions match TRBD2. Germline loops: CDR1 LGHNA, CDR2 YNFKEQ. The CDR3 covers 15 residues. V lost 1 base, J lost 0 bases, and 2 bases stayed unmatched. In nucleotides, the CDR3 is TGTGCCAGCAGCCAAGGCGGGAGGTCCTCCTACGAGCAGTACTTC. It encodes CASSQGGRSSYEQYF.

The CDR3 here is CASSLGLGDGYTF. The CDR3, as DNA: TGTGCCAGCAGCTTGGGACTTGGAGATGGCTACACCTTC. V and J are TRBV7-9 and TRBJ1-2; perhaps TRBD1 as D (5 bases). The V gene's germline CDR1 is SEHNR and CDR2 FQNEAQ (reference sequence). The V and J ends lost 3 bases and 6 bases respectively, with 11 bases between them. This CDR3 has 13 amino acids.